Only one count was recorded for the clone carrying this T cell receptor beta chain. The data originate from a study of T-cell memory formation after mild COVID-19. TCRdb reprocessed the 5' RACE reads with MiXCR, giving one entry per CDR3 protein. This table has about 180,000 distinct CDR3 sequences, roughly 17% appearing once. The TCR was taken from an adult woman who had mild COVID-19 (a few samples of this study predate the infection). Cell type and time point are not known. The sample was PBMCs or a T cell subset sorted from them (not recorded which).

The CDR3 region has the DNA TGTGCCAGCAGTTTAACCGGGACAGGGCTCCGGCAGTTCTTC. As protein: CASSLTGTGLRQFF. The chain employs TRBV12-3 or TRBV12-4 and TRBJ2-1, with 9 bases that match TRBD1. The CDR3 runs 14 residues. The junction had 8 bases not matched to a gene; V was cut back by 2 bases and J by 12 bases.